Below, one T cell receptor beta chain is given with its context. This CDR3 spans 12 amino acids. The V and J ends lost 1 base and 7 bases respectively, with 4 bases between them. These data come from a study of blood T cell repertoires in COVID-19. Study as a whole: Some COVID-19 samples were acute and others convalescent; all came from the United States, Italy and Spain. In each case, the material was cDNA or gDNA derived from T cells, B-cell-depleted T cells, or PBMCs.

Under the authors' procedure: How many nucleated cells were present was estimated from reference gene primer amplification. Clones were read by immunoSEQ multiplex PCR, and TCRdb kept only the in-frame ones, dropping some. V and J calls and clone size are those listed in that table; D and trimming were worked out from the DNA. In the table there are about 140,000 clones, 84% of which are singletons. Sequencing used peripheral blood. The V and J genes are TRBV12-3 or TRBV12-4 and TRBJ2-2, with D uncertain. This sequence was found in a man aged 55 to 70 with active or convalescent COVID-19. CDR3 in amino acids: CASSLDSGELFF. The CDR3 region has the DNA TGTGCCAGCAGTTTAGATAGCGGGGAGCTGTTTTTT.